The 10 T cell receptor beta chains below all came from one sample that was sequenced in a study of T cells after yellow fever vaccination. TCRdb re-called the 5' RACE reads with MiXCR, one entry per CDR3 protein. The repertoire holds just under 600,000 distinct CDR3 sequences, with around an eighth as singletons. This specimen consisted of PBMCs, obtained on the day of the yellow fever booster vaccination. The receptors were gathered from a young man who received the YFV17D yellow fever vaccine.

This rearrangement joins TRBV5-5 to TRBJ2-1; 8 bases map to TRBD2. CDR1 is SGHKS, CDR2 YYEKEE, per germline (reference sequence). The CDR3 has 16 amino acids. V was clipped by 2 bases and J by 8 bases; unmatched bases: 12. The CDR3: CASSLAPTGGMDEQFF. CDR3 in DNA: TGTGCCAGCAGCTTAGCCCCTACGGGGGGGATGGATGAGCAGTTCTTC.

The CDR3 spells CASSLPSVTGELFF. Here the CDR3 DNA reads TGTGCCAGCAGCCTCCCGTCCGTCACCGGGGAGCTGTTTTTT. This rearrangement joins TRBV5-5 to TRBJ2-2; D not certain. CDR1 and CDR2 from the germline V gene are SGHKS and YYEKEE (reference sequence). V dropped 4 bases and J dropped 4 bases, with 11 bases sitting between them. The CDR3 extends over 14 amino acids.

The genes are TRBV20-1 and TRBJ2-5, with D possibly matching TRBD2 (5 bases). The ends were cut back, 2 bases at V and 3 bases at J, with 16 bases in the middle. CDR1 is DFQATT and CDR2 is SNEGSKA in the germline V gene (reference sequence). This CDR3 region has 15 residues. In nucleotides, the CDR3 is TGCAGTGCTAGACTCCCCCAAGCGAGGGAAGAGACCCAGTACTTC. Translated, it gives CSARLPQAREETQYF.

The CDR3 here is CSALSSGEQFF. The CDR3 DNA follows: TGCAGCGCCCTTAGTTCGGGTGAGCAGTTCTTC. The V gene is TRBV29-1, the J gene TRBJ2-1; D remains unclear. Germline lookup yields CDR1 SQVTM and CDR2 ANQGSEA. Trimming removed 7 bases at V and 9 bases at J, with 13 bases between. The CDR3 loop spans 11 amino acids.

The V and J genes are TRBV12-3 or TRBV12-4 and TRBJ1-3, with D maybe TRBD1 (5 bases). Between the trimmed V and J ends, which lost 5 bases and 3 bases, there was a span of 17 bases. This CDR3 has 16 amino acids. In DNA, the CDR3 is TGTGCCAGCAGTCTCCGTGGGGGTACAAGTGGAAACACCATATATTTT. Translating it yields CASSLRGGTSGNTIYF.

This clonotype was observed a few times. The CDR3 protein is CASSEYSLVGRESYEQYF. CDR3 DNA: TGTGCCAGCAGTGAATATTCCCTCGTTGGGAGGGAATCCTACGAGCAGTACTTC. The V and J genes are TRBV25-1 and TRBJ2-7; 7 nucleotides agree with TRBD2. Germline values: CDR1 MGHDK, CDR2 SYGVNS. The ends lost 0 bases at V and 1 base at J; junction bases unmatched: 12. The CDR3 contains 18 residues.

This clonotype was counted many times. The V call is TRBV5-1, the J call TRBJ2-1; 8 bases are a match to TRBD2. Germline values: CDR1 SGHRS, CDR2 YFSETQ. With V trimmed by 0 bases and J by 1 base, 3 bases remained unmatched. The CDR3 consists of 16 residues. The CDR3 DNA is TGCGCCAGCAGCTTGGAACTAGCGGTGTCCTACAATGAGCAGTTCTTC. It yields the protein CASSLELAVSYNEQFF.

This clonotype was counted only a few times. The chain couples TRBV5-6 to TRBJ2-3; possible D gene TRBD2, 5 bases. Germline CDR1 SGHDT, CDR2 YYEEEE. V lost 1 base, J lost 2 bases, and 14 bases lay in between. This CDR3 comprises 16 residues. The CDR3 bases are TGTGCCAGCAGCTTGTCGGGGTACCAGTACACAGATACGCAGTATTTT. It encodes CASSLSGYQYTDTQYF. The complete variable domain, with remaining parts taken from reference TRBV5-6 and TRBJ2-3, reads DAGVTQSPTHLIKTRGQQVTLRCSPKSGHDTVSWYQQALGQGPQFIFQYYEEEERQRGNFPDRFSGHQFPNYSSELNVNALLLGDSALYLCASSLSGYQYTDTQYFGPGTRLTVL.

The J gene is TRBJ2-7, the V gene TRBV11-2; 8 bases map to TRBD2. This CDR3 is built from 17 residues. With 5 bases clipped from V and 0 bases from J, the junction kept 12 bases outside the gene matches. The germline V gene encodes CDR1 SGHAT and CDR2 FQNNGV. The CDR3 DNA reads TGTGCCAGCAGCCGGGCCCCTAGCGGGTTAAGCTCCTACGAGCAGTACTTC. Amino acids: CASSRAPSGLSSYEQYF.

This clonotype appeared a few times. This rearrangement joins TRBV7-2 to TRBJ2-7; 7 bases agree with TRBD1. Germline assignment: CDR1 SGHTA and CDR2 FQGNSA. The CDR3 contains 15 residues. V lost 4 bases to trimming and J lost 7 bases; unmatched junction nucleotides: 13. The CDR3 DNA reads TGTGCCAGCAGCTCCTACAGGGGAGCTCCAAGGGAGCAGTACTTC. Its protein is CASSSYRGAPREQYF.